What follows are 5 T cell receptor beta chains derived from one specimen sequenced in a study of OX40 agonist ivuxolimab in advanced cancers. Clones were read by immunoSEQ multiplex PCR, and TCRdb kept only the in-frame ones, dropping some. Among roughly 70,000 clones listed, approximately 88% were seen once. Sequencing was performed on CD4+ or CD8+ T cells sorted from blood, taken in a trial of the OX40 agonist ivuxolimab. These receptors were collected from an adult with an advanced solid tumor such as melanoma, head and neck, liver or kidney cancer.

This clone is a singleton in its sample. The rearrangement uses TRBV29-1 and TRBJ2-4, with 7 nucleotides matching TRBD2. This CDR3 comprises 13 residues. Germline CDR1 reads SQVTM; CDR2 reads ANQGSEA. V gave up 6 bases and J gave up 3 bases; unmatched junction bases: 5. This CDR3 is CSVLTGGKNIQYF. The CDR3 region has the DNA TGCAGCGTCCTGACGGGGGGCAAAAACATTCAGTACTTC.

This chain connects TRBV27 to TRBJ2-2, with D uncertain. In germline, CDR1 is MNHEY, CDR2 SMNVEV (reference sequence). V dropped 2 bases and J dropped 4 bases, with 11 bases sitting between them. CDR3 length equals 15 residues. CDR3 DNA sequence: TGTGCCAGCAGTTTAGCCCCGGTATCCACCGGGGAGCTGTTTTTT. Residues: CASSLAPVSTGELFF.

This clone showed up just once. The chain employs TRBV5-4 and TRBJ2-1, with a weak D call TRBD1 (6 bases). The V end lost 1 base, the J end lost 0 bases, and 8 bases lay between the germline ends. This CDR3 has 15 residues. CDR1 and CDR2 (germline): SGHNT, YYREEE (reference sequence). The CDR3 sequence is CASSLWGLSYNEQFF. In DNA form, the CDR3 reads TGTGCCAGCAGCTTGTGGGGGCTCTCCTACAATGAGCAGTTCTTC.

The V and J genes are TRBV7-9 and TRBJ1-5, with TRBD1 matching 8 bases. The CDR3 is 16 residues long. Germline CDR1 and CDR2: SEHNR and FQNEAQ (reference sequence). Trimming cost V 0 bases and J 4 bases; bases outside gene matches: 5. This chain's CDR3 is CASSLALTGANQPQHF. The CDR3 DNA sequence: TGTGCCAGCAGCTTAGCTTTGACAGGGGCGAATCAGCCCCAGCATTTT.

This chain joins TRBV6-5 and TRBJ2-7, with 8 nucleotides matching TRBD2. Germline CDR1 and CDR2: MNHEY and SVGAGI. Trimming removed 6 bases from V and 5 bases from J; junction bases left unmatched: 9. The CDR3 is 14 residues long. For the CDR3, the DNA is TGTGCCAGCAGACAGACGGGGGGGCCGAACGAGCAGTACTTC. Translating it yields CASRQTGGPNEQYF.